This T cell receptor beta chain was recorded in a study of OX40 agonist ivuxolimab in advanced cancers. CDR3 size: 14 residues. CDR1 is MDHEN and CDR2 is SYDVKM in the germline V gene. V trimming: 6 bases; J trimming: 2 bases; junction bases outside the gene matches: 5. The assay was immunoSEQ multiplex PCR, and TCRdb's table has in-frame clones only and misses some. The sample lists roughly 70,000 clones; about 85% were seen once. The material was CD4+ or CD8+ T cells sorted from blood, obtained in a trial of the OX40 agonist ivuxolimab. J is TRBJ2-7 and V is TRBV28; TRBD1 matches 9 bases. This clonotype was obtained from an adult with an advanced solid tumor such as melanoma, head and neck, liver or kidney cancer. The CDR3 bases are TGTGCCAGCAGGATGGGACAGGGCACCTACGAGCAGTACTTC. Its protein is CASRMGQGTYEQYF.